This T cell receptor beta chain is drawn from a study of cytomegalovirus exposure and HLA in healthy donors. Whole-study context: Within the Caucasian-associated ancestry cluster were 65% to 85% of the approximately 370 genotyped donors.

From germline, CDR1 is MNHEY and CDR2 SVGAGI. Trimming at V came to 0 bases and at J to 4 bases, leaving 5 bases not matched to a gene. The CDR3 sequence is 15 residues long. General observations from the study: Using the classifier, cytomegalovirus status was reportedly diagnosed with high specificity and sensitivity. Most observed TCR sequences were rare, whereas some public TCRs were detected in many donors.

Of note for this clone: Its target is unknown.

Amplification used 60 Vbeta primers and 13 Jbeta primers. Here immunoSEQ multiplex PCR was the method, and the copy in TCRdb shows in-frame clones only, minus some. The table has about 170,000 clones, more than 70% seen once. Sample: PBMCs. V gene TRBV6-5 combines with J gene TRBJ1-2, with TRBD1 identical over 7 bases. The receptor comes from a male donor in good health and CMV-seronegative. CDR3 sequence reads: CASSYSIGTAYGYTF. In DNA, the CDR3 is TGTGCCAGCAGTTACTCGATTGGGACAGCCTATGGCTACACCTTC.